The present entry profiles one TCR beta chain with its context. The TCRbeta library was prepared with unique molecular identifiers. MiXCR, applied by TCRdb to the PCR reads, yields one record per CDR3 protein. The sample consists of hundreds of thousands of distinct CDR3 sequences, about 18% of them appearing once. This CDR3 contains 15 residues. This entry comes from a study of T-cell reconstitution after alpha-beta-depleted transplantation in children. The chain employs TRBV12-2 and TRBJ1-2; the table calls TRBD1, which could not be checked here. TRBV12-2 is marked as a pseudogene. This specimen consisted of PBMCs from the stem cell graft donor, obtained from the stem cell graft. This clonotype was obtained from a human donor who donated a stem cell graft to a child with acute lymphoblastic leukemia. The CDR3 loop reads CASLSPDRGGYGYTF. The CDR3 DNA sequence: TGTGCAAGTCTCTCTCCGGACAGGGGCGGCTATGGCTACACCTTC.